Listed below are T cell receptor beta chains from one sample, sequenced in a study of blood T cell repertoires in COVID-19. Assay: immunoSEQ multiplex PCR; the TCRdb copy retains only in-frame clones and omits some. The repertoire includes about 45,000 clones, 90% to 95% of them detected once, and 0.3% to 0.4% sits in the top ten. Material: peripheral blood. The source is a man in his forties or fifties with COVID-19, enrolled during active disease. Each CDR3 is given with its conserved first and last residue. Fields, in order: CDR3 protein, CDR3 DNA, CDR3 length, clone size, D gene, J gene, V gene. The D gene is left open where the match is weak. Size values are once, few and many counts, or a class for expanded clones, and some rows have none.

cdr3_aa: CASSLSGGKQYF
cdr3_nt: TGTGCCAGCAGCTTATCGGGGGGCAAGCAGTACTTC
cdr3_length: 12
clone_size: .
d_call: .
j_call: TRBJ2-7
v_call: TRBV7-9

cdr3_aa: CASSPDNSKNIQYF
cdr3_nt: TGCGCCAGCAGCCCAGACAATAGCAAAAACATTCAGTACTTC
cdr3_length: 14
clone_size: .
d_call: .
j_call: TRBJ2-4
v_call: TRBV5-1

cdr3_aa: CAISDLGTRNTEAFF
cdr3_nt: TGTGCCATCAGTGACCTCGGGACTAGGAACACTGAAGCTTTCTTT
cdr3_length: 15
clone_size: .
d_call: .
j_call: TRBJ1-1
v_call: TRBV10-3

cdr3_aa: CASSQDRRDEGGLGLYEQYF
cdr3_nt: TGTGCCAGCAGCCAAGATCGCCGGGACGAAGGGGGACTAGGGCTCTACGAGCAGTACTTC
cdr3_length: 20
clone_size: .
d_call: TRBD2
j_call: TRBJ2-7
v_call: TRBV14

cdr3_aa: CASSSGTSGRFGETQYF
cdr3_nt: TGTGCCAGCAGCTCAGGGACTAGCGGGAGGTTTGGTGAGACCCAGTACTTC
cdr3_length: 17
clone_size: .
d_call: TRBD2
j_call: TRBJ2-5
v_call: TRBV7-2

cdr3_aa: CASSVTDRGGSYGYTF
cdr3_nt: TGTGCCAGCAGCGTAACGGACAGGGGAGGGAGCTATGGCTACACCTTC
cdr3_length: 16
clone_size: .
d_call: TRBD1
j_call: TRBJ1-2
v_call: TRBV9

cdr3_aa: CASSLDGLTDQPQHF
cdr3_nt: TGTGCCAGCAGCTTAGATGGACTCACAGATCAGCCCCAGCATTTT
cdr3_length: 15
clone_size: .
d_call: .
j_call: TRBJ1-5
v_call: TRBV7-2

cdr3_aa: CASSQGQLPIYLRTGELFF
cdr3_nt: TGTGCCAGCAGCCAAGGACAGCTCCCGATATACCTCAGGACCGGGGAGCTGTTTTTT
cdr3_length: 19
clone_size: .
d_call: .
j_call: TRBJ2-2
v_call: TRBV3-1/TRBV3-2

cdr3_aa: CSASGLEEQFF
cdr3_nt: TGCAGTGCTTCCGGACTCGAGGAGCAGTTCTTC
cdr3_length: 11
clone_size: once
d_call: .
j_call: TRBJ2-1
v_call: TRBV20-1

cdr3_aa: CASSVGSETNQPQHF
cdr3_nt: TGTGCCAGCAGCGTAGGTTCAGAGACTAATCAGCCCCAGCATTTT
cdr3_length: 15
clone_size: .
d_call: .
j_call: TRBJ1-5
v_call: TRBV9